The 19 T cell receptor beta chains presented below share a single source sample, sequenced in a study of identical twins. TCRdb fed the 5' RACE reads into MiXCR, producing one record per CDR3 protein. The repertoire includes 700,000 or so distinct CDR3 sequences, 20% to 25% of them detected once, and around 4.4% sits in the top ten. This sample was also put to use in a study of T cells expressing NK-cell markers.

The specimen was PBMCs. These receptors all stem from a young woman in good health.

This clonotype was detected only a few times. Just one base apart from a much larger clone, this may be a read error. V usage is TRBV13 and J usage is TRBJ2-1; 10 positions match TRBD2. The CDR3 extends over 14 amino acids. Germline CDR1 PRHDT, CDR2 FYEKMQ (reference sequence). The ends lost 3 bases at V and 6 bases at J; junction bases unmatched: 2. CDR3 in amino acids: CASSLGLARNEQFF. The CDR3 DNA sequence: TGTGCCAGCAGCTTGGGACTAGCGCGCAATGAGCAGTTCTTC.

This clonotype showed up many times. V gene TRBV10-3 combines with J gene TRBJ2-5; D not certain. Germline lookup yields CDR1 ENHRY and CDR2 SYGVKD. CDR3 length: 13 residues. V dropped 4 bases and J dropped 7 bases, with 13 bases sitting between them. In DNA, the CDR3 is TGTGCCATCAGTGTGGACCCCCCAGGGACCCAGTACTTC. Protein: CAISVDPPGTQYF.

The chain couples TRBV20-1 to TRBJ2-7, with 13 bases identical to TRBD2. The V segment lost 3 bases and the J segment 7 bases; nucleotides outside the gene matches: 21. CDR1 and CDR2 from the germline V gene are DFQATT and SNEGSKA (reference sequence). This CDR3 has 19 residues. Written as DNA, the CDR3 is TGCAGTGCTAGGTCTCGCGACACCAACCTACTAGCGGGGGGGTGGGAGCAGTACTTC. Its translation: CSARSRDTNLLAGGWEQYF.

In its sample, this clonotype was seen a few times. The CDR3 reads CSARPLQGWGQETQYF. Here the CDR3 DNA reads TGCAGTGCTAGGCCCCTACAGGGGTGGGGCCAAGAGACCCAGTACTTC. This rearrangement joins TRBV20-1 to TRBJ2-5; 7 bases align to TRBD1. J lost 1 base, V lost 3 bases, and 11 bases had no gene match. Per germline, CDR1 DFQATT and CDR2 SNEGSKA (reference sequence). The CDR3 covers 16 residues.

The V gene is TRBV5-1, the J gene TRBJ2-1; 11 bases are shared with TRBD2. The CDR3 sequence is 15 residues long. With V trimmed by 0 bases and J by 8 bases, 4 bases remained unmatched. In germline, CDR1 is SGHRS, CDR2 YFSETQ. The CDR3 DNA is TGCGCCAGCAGCTTGGACCTAGCGGGGGGCTATGAGCAGTTCTTC. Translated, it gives CASSLDLAGGYEQFF. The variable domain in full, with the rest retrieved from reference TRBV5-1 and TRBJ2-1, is KAGVTQTPRYLIKTRGQQVTLSCSPISGHRSVSWYQQTPGQGLQFLFEYFSETQRNKGNFPGRFSGRQFSNSRSEMNVSTLELGDSALYLCASSLDLAGGYEQFFGPGTRLTVL.

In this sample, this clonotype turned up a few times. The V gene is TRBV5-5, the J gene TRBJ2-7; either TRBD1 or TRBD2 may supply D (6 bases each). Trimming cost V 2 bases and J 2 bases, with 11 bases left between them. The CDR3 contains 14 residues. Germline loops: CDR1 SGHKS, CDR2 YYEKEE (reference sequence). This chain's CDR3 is CASSLGGRPYEQYF. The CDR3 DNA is TGTGCCAGCAGCTTAGGGGGGCGTCCCTACGAGCAGTACTTC.

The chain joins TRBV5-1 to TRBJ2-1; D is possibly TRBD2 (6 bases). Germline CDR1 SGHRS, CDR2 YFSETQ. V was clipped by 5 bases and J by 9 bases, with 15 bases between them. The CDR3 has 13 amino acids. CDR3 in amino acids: CASSEGLTSEQFF. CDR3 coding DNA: TGCGCCAGCAGTGAGGGACTGACGAGTGAGCAGTTCTTC.

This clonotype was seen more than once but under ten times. The CDR3 nucleotides are TGTGCCAGCAGCCAACTCCCTAGCGGGAGACCAGATACGCAGTATTTT. It encodes CASSQLPSGRPDTQYF. The chain uses TRBV7-9 and TRBJ2-3; the match to TRBD2 covers 10 bases. The V gene's germline CDR1 is SEHNR and CDR2 FQNEAQ (reference sequence). This CDR3 spans 16 amino acids. With 5 bases clipped from V and 4 bases from J, the junction kept 9 bases outside the gene matches.

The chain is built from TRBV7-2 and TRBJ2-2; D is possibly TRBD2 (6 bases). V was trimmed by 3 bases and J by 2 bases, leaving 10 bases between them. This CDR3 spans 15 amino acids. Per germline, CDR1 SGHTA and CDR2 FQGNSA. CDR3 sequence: CASSFFSGNTGELFF. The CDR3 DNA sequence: TGTGCCAGCAGCTTTTTTAGCGGAAACACCGGGGAGCTGTTTTTT.

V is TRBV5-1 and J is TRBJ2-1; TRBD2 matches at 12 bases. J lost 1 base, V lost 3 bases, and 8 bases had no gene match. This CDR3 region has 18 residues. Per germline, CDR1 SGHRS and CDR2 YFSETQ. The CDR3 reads CASSSRTSGEISYNEQFF. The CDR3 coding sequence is TGCGCCAGCAGCTCCAGGACTAGCGGGGAGATTTCCTACAATGAGCAGTTCTTC.

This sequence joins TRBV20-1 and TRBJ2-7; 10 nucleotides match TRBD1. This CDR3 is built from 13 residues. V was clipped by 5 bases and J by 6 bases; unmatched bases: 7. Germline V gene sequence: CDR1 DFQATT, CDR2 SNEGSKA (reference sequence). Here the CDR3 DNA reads TGCAGTGCTGGGGACAGGGGCCGGGGCGAGCAGTACTTC. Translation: CSAGDRGRGEQYF.

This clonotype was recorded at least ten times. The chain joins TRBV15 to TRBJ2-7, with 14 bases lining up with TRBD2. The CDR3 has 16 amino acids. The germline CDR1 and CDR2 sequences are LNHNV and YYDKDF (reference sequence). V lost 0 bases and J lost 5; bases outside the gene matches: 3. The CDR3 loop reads CATSRDGTSGSDEQYF. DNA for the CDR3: TGTGCCACCAGCAGAGATGGGACTAGCGGGAGTGACGAGCAGTACTTC.

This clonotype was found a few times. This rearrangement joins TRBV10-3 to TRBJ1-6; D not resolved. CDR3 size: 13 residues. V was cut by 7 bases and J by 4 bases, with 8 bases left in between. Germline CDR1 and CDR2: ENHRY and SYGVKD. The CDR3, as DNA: TGTGCCATCAAGACGGATTATAATTCACCCCTCCACTTT. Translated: CAIKTDYNSPLHF.

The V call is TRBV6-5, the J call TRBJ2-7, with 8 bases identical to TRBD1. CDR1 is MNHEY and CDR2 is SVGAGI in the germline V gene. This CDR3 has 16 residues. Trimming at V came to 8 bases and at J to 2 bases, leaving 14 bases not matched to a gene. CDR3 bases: TGTGCCAGCTTACTTCTATTGACAGGGGCGGCCTACGAGCAGTACTTC. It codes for CASLLLLTGAAYEQYF.

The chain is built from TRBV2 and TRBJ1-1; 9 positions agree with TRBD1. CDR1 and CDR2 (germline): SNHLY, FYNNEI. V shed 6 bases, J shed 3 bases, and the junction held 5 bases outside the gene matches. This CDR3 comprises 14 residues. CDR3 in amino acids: CASSLTGGYTEAFF. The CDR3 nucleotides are TGTGCCAGCAGCCTAACAGGGGGCTACACTGAAGCTTTCTTT. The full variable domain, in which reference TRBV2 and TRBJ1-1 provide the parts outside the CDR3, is EPEVTQTPSHQVTQMGQEVILRCVPISNHLYFYWYRQILGQKVEFLVSFYNNEISEKSEIFDDQFSVERPDGSNFTLKIRSTKLEDSAMYFCASSLTGGYTEAFFGQGTRLTVV.

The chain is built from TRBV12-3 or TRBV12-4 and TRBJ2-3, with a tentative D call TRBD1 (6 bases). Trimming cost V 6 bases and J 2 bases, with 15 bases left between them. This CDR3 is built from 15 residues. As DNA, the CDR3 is TGTGCCAGCAGCCCACAGGGAAGAATCACAGATACGCAGTATTTT. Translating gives CASSPQGRITDTQYF.

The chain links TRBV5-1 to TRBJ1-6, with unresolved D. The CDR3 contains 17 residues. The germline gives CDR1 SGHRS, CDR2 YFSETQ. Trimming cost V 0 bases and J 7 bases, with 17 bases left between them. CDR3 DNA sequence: TGCGCCAGCAGCTTGGGTTTCGCGGGAGAATCAAATTCACCCCTCCACTTT. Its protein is CASSLGFAGESNSPLHF.

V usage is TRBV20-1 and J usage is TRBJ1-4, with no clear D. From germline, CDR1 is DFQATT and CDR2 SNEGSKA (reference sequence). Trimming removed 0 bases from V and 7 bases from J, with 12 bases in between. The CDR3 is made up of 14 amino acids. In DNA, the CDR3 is TGCAGTGCTAGAGATGTTTCCGGGAGTGAAAAACTGTTTTTT. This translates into CSARDVSGSEKLFF.

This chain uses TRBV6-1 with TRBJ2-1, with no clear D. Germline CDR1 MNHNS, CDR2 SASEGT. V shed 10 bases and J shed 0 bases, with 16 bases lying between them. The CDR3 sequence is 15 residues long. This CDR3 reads CATAPTPFSYNEQFF. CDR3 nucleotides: TGTGCCACCGCCCCCACCCCTTTCTCCTACAATGAGCAGTTCTTC.